A selection of T cell receptor beta chains follows, all from one sample in a study of cytomegalovirus exposure and HLA in healthy donors. The table came from immunoSEQ multiplex PCR; TCRdb's copy has only in-frame clones and leaves some out. Among 150,000 to 200,000 clones, roughly 78% were seen once, and the ten largest hold around 14%. The sequenced sample was PBMCs. The origin of the receptors is a woman aged 45-59 years in good health and CMV-seropositive. The CDR3 runs from the conserved cysteine through the conserved F or W. Each record gives: V gene, J gene, CDR3 protein.

TRBV6-5	TRBJ2-1	CASSYSIAGGWEQFF
TRBV5-1	TRBJ2-2	CASKLAGGNTGELFF
TRBV7-5	TRBJ1-2	CARSRQGTYGYTF
TRBV10-3	TRBJ1-1	CAITPKTGDTEAFF
TRBV5-1	TRBJ1-2	CARGDGGPSTYTF
TRBV9	TRBJ1-2	CASSVVEGNGYTF
TRBV11-3	TRBJ2-5	CASSPGVEGAETQYF
TRBV6-5	TRBJ2-7	CASSRGTSSYEQYF
TRBV11-1	TRBJ1-4	CASSLLRTTTNEKLFF
TRBV10-3	TRBJ2-2	CAISESWTGGGTGELFF
TRBV4-2	TRBJ2-2	CASSLAGTGELFF